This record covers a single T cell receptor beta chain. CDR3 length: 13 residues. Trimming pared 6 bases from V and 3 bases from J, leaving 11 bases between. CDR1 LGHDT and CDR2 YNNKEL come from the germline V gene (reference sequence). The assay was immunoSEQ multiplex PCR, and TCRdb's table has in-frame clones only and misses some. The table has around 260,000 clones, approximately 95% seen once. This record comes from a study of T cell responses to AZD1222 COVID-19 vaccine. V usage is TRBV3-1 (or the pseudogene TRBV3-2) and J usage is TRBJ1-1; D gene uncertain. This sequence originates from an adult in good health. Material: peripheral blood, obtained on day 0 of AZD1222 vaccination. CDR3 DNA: TGTGCCAGCAGTTACGGACGGTACACTGAAGCTTTCTTT. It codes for CASSYGRYTEAFF.